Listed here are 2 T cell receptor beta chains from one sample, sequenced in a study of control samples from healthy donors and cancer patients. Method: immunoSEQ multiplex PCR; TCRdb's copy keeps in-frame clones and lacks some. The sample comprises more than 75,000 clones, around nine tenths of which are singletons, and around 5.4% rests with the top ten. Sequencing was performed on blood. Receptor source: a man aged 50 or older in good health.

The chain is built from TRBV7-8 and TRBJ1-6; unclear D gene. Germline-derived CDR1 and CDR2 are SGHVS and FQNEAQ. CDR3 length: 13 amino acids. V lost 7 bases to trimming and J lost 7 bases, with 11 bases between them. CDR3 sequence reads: CASTKTVNSPLHF. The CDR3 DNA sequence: TGTGCCAGCACCAAGACGGTGAATTCACCCCTCCACTTT.

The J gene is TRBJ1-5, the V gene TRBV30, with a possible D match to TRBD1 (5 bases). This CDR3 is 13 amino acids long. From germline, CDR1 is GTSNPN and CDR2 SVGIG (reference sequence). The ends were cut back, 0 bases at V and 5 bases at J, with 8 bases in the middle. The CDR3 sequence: CAWSVLGDQPQHF. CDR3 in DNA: TGTGCCTGGAGTGTATTGGGGGATCAGCCCCAGCATTTT.